The 9 T cell receptor beta chains presented below share a single source sample, sequenced in a study of blood T cell repertoires in COVID-19. Sequencing used immunoSEQ multiplex PCR; TCRdb keeps in-frame clones, though not all of them. The sample yields 90,000 to 120,000 clones, 70% to 85% seen once. Material for sequencing was peripheral blood. These receptor sequences come from a man between 65 and 85 years old with active or convalescent COVID-19.

The rearrangement uses TRBV9 and TRBJ2-5; 9 positions agree with TRBD2. The germline CDR1 and CDR2 sequences are SGDLS and YYNGEE. The CDR3 is 17 amino acids. The J segment lost 5 bases and the V segment lost 2 bases, leaving 13 bases of the junction unmatched. The CDR3 spells CASSVGLAGMGGETQYF. In DNA form, the CDR3 reads TGTGCCAGCAGCGTCGGGCTAGCGGGGATGGGAGGGGAGACCCAGTACTTC. Drawing the rest from reference TRBV9 and TRBJ2-5, the complete variable domain is DSGVTQTPKHLITATGQRVTLRCSPRSGDLSVYWYQQSLDQGLQFLIQYYNGEERAKGNILERFSAQQFPDLHSELNLSSLELGDSALYFCASSVGLAGMGGETQYFGPGTRLLVL.

This chain connects TRBV18 to TRBJ2-7, with D possibly being TRBD1 (5 bases). Deletions cut 3 bases from V and 4 bases from J, with 10 bases between. The CDR3 length is 13 residues. CDR1 KGHSH and CDR2 LQKENI come from the germline V gene. CDR3 nucleotide sequence: TGTGCCAGCTCACCGCCCGGACAATACGAGCAGTACTTC. Translated: CASSPPGQYEQYF.

Concerning this clone itself: Within the sample, other DNA sequences also encode this same CDR3. This sequence joins TRBV11-2 and TRBJ2-7, with D maybe TRBD1 (6 bases). Germline CDR1 is SGHAT and CDR2 is FQNNGV. The CDR3 length is 14 residues. Trimming left V 0 bases short and J 2 bases short, with 8 bases between. In nucleotides, the CDR3 is TGTGCCAGCAGCTTAGAATGGGGGCCCTACGAGCAGTACTTC. This translates into CASSLEWGPYEQYF.

V gene TRBV5-1 combines with J gene TRBJ1-1; no clear D gene. Germline assignment: CDR1 SGHRS and CDR2 YFSETQ. V lost 4 bases to trimming and J lost 1 base, with 11 bases between them. The CDR3 contains 14 residues. The CDR3 spells CASSVQTGNTEAFF. The CDR3 coding sequence is TGCGCCAGCAGCGTTCAGACTGGGAACACTGAAGCTTTCTTT. The entire variable domain, with the rest obtained from reference TRBV5-1 and TRBJ1-1, is as follows: KAGVTQTPRYLIKTRGQQVTLSCSPISGHRSVSWYQQTPGQGLQFLFEYFSETQRNKGNFPGRFSGRQFSNSRSEMNVSTLELGDSALYLCASSVQTGNTEAFFGQGTRLTVV.

The chain joins TRBV9 to TRBJ2-2; 9 bases fit TRBD1. The germline V gene encodes CDR1 SGDLS and CDR2 YYNGEE. Trimming took 2 bases from V and 3 from J; bases not matched to a gene: 8. This CDR3 has 17 residues. The CDR3 is CASSVTGGKADTGELFF. In nucleotides, the CDR3 is TGTGCCAGCAGCGTGACAGGGGGGAAGGCGGACACCGGGGAGCTGTTTTTT. The entire variable domain, with the rest obtained from reference TRBV9 and TRBJ2-2, is as follows: DSGVTQTPKHLITATGQRVTLRCSPRSGDLSVYWYQQSLDQGLQFLIQYYNGEERAKGNILERFSAQQFPDLHSELNLSSLELGDSALYFCASSVTGGKADTGELFFGEGSRLTVL.

This clone was seen at least ten times. The chain carries TRBV5-5 and TRBJ2-6; perhaps TRBD1 as D (6 bases). The CDR3 sequence is 14 residues long. V was clipped by 4 bases and J by 4 bases, with 9 bases between them. Per the germline V gene, CDR1 is SGHKS and CDR2 is YYEKEE (reference sequence). The CDR3 sequence: CASSTTGGANVLTF. The CDR3 DNA reads TGTGCCAGCAGCACGACAGGCGGGGCCAACGTCCTGACTTTC.

The CDR3 nucleotides are TGTGCCAGCAGTTTATACCGGTCTAGCGCGGGGGAGACCCAGTACTTC. This gives the protein CASSLYRSSAGETQYF. This chain connects TRBV27 to TRBJ2-5; possible D gene TRBD2, 6 bases. Trimming removed 1 base from V and 5 bases from J, with 17 bases in between. The CDR3 has 16 residues. The V gene's germline CDR1 is MNHEY and CDR2 SMNVEV (reference sequence).

V is TRBV5-1 and J is TRBJ2-7; D gene uncertain. Germline V gives CDR1 SGHRS, CDR2 YFSETQ. V was trimmed by 4 bases and J by 0 bases, leaving 11 bases between them. The CDR3 has 14 residues. DNA of the CDR3: TGCGCCAGCAGCACTTACCGGAGCTCCTACGAGCAGTACTTC. This gives the protein CASSTYRSSYEQYF.

This clone was counted a single time. V is TRBV30 and J is TRBJ2-7; D possibly corresponds to TRBD1 (5 bases). This CDR3 region has 12 residues. Trimming removed 2 bases at V and 2 bases at J, with 7 bases between. The germline V gene has CDR1 GTSNPN and CDR2 SVGIG (reference sequence). The CDR3 loop reads CAWSMGPYEQYF. The CDR3 DNA sequence: TGTGCCTGGAGTATGGGGCCCTACGAGCAGTACTTC.